What follows are 9 T cell receptor beta chains derived from one specimen sequenced in a study of blood T cell repertoires in COVID-19. Measured with immunoSEQ multiplex PCR; TCRdb has only the in-frame clones, and not every one. This sample has 200,000 or so clones, with 60% to 85% found just once. Material: peripheral blood. Source of these receptors: a woman aged 70-85 years with acute or convalescent COVID-19.

The J gene is TRBJ1-2, the V gene TRBV6-5, with TRBD1 matching over 7 bases. Unmatched junction bases numbered 14, after V lost 5 bases and J lost 8 bases. In germline, CDR1 is MNHEY, CDR2 SVGAGI. The length of the CDR3 is 15 residues. This chain's CDR3 is CASSLNADRLDGYTF. The CDR3 DNA is TGTGCCAGCAGTCTGAACGCGGACAGGCTCGACGGCTACACCTTC.

The count of this clone is one. The chain joins TRBV2 to TRBJ1-5, with D maybe TRBD1 (6 bases). This CDR3 comprises 15 residues. Between the trimmed V and J ends, which lost 4 bases and 6 bases, there was a span of 16 bases. From germline, CDR1 is SNHLY and CDR2 FYNNEI. CDR3 DNA sequence: TGTGCCAGCAGTGGGGGCCAGGGGAGTCGTCAGCCCCAGCATTTT. Residues: CASSGGQGSRQPQHF.

V and J are TRBV5-1 and TRBJ2-1; TRBD1 agrees at 9 bases. CDR1 is SGHRS and CDR2 is YFSETQ in the germline V gene. The CDR3 length is 15 residues. J was trimmed by 5 bases and V by 0 bases; bases with no gene match: 3. The CDR3 DNA sequence: TGCGCCAGCAGCTTGGGGGGACAGGGAAACAATGAGCAGTTCTTC. It codes for CASSLGGQGNNEQFF.

This chain uses TRBV7-3 with TRBJ2-1, with D possibly TRBD2 on 6 matching bases. Trimming cost V 3 bases and J 2 bases, with 14 bases left between them. The germline gives CDR1 SGHTA, CDR2 FQGTGA. The CDR3 loop spans 16 amino acids. CDR3 DNA sequence: TGTGCCAGCAGCTTCACCGGGAGTAGGGCCTACAATGAGCAGTTCTTC. This translates into CASSFTGSRAYNEQFF.

A single count supports this clone. The rearrangement links TRBV5-1 to TRBJ1-1; D is perhaps TRBD1 (6 bases). Trimming stripped 2 bases from V and 4 bases from J, with 15 bases between. Germline CDR1 reads SGHRS; CDR2 reads YFSETQ. This CDR3 contains 15 residues. This chain's CDR3 is CASSLEQGLGTEAFF. In nucleotides, the CDR3 is TGCGCCAGCAGCTTAGAACAGGGTTTGGGCACTGAAGCTTTCTTT.

In regard to this clone: Other DNA sequences within the sample encode an identical CDR3. The rearrangement uses TRBV2 and TRBJ1-1; D gene ambiguous. The CDR3 extends over 13 amino acids. CDR1 and CDR2 (germline): SNHLY, FYNNEI. V lost 3 bases and J 0 bases, leaving 5 bases between the germline ends. CDR3 residues: CASSDGLNTEAFF. CDR3 nucleotides: TGTGCCAGCAGTGACGGGTTGAACACTGAAGCTTTCTTT.

The J gene is TRBJ2-1, the V gene TRBV7-3; 10 bases fit TRBD1. The CDR3 is made up of 13 amino acids. Trimming at V came to 4 bases and at J to 6 bases, leaving 0 bases not matched to a gene. Germline lookup yields CDR1 SGHTA and CDR2 FQGTGA. Here the CDR3 DNA reads TGTGCCAGCAGCTGGGACAGGGGCAATGAGCAGTTCTTC. Its protein is CASSWDRGNEQFF.

This chain connects TRBV2 to TRBJ1-4; 8 bases map to TRBD1. The V segment lost 6 bases and the J segment 0 bases; nucleotides outside the gene matches: 3. The CDR3 runs to 15 residues. Germline CDR1 is SNHLY and CDR2 is FYNNEI. CDR3 region: CASRRTGTTNEKLFF. The CDR3 coding sequence is TGTGCCAGCAGACGGACAGGGACAACTAATGAAAAACTGTTTTTT.

This clone was picked up one time. The CDR3 DNA is TGTGCCAGCAGGGGGACTAGCTTTTACAATGAGCAGTTCTTC. Translation gives CASRGTSFYNEQFF. The V gene is TRBV6-5, the J gene TRBJ2-1, with 9 bases that match TRBD2. The V and J ends lost 6 bases and 4 bases, in that order; junction bases with no gene match: 4. Germline V CDR1 and CDR2: MNHEY, SVGAGI. CDR3 length equals 14 residues.